Below are 31 T cell receptor beta chains sequenced from a single sample in a study of blood T cells in healthy people across ages. With a J-beta primer mix and a sample-barcoded 5' primer, a second PCR ran about 7 to 12 cycles. TCRdb reprocessed the 5' RACE reads with MiXCR, giving one entry per CDR3 protein. The top ten hold about 11% of the sample, which has 1.5 million to 2 million distinct CDR3 sequences, about 35% seen once. Source material: blood. Every receptor here comes from a woman in her twenties or thirties in good health.

This clonotype showed up many times. The chain has TRBV4-1 and TRBJ2-5; D possibly corresponds to TRBD1 (5 bases). Near its end, the DNA agrees better with TRBJ2-7, so the J call may be wrong. The germline V gene encodes CDR1 MGHRA and CDR2 YSYEKL. The CDR3 is 10 residues long. CDR3 in amino acids: CASGRGEQYF. Here the CDR3 DNA reads TGCGCCAGCGGAAGGGGCGAGCAGTACTTC.

This clonotype was detected a few times. The rearrangement joins TRBV10-2 to TRBJ2-3, with TRBD2 matching over 9 bases. V trimming: 6 bases; J trimming: 3 bases; junction bases outside the gene matches: 10. The CDR3 sequence is 16 residues long. Germline V CDR1 and CDR2: WSHSY, SAAADI. The CDR3: CASRITAGGRTDTQYF. CDR3 coding DNA: TGCGCCAGCAGAATAACAGCGGGGGGCCGTACAGATACGCAGTATTTT.

This clonotype has only one observation. V usage is TRBV12-3 or TRBV12-4 and J usage is TRBJ2-1; D is possibly TRBD1 (5 bases). V gave up 5 bases and J gave up 6 bases, with 14 bases separating them. This CDR3 comprises 14 residues. The CDR3 reads CASSAMVGANEQFF. The CDR3 DNA sequence: TGTGCCAGCAGTGCAATGGTAGGGGCCAATGAGCAGTTCTTC.

This clonotype was detected a few times. The V and J genes are TRBV12-3 or TRBV12-4 and TRBJ2-5, with TRBD2 matching 8 bases. The CDR3 is 16 residues long. J lost 2 bases, V lost 1 base, and 6 bases had no gene match. The CDR3 here is CASSLGGRGEQETQYF. The CDR3 DNA sequence: TGTGCCAGCAGTTTAGGGGGGCGGGGGGAGCAAGAGACCCAGTACTTC.

This clonotype was seen more than once but under ten times. The chain uses TRBV15 and TRBJ2-5, with D possibly being TRBD2 (6 bases). This CDR3 has 16 amino acids. Trimming shortened V by 0 bases and J by 6 bases, and 17 bases separated the two germline ends. CDR1 LNHNV and CDR2 YYDKDF come from the germline V gene (reference sequence). The CDR3 DNA reads TGTGCCACCAGCAGAGACGCTGGAGGAGGGATGCAGACCCAGTACTTC. This translates into CATSRDAGGGMQTQYF.

This chain joins TRBV5-1 and TRBJ2-5; 11 nucleotides line up with TRBD2. CDR1 and CDR2 (germline): SGHRS, YFSETQ. The CDR3 contains 18 residues. J lost 4 bases, V lost 3 bases, and 14 bases had no gene match. The CDR3 nucleotides read TGCGCCAGCAGCTCCGGGACGGGACTAGCGGCCCCCTTAGAGACCCAGTACTTC. Its protein is CASSSGTGLAAPLETQYF.

This chain links TRBV11-2 with TRBJ1-6; 7 bases agree with TRBD1. CDR1 and CDR2 (germline): SGHAT, FQNNGV. After removal of 1 base from V and 7 bases from J, the junction contained 4 bases not matched to a gene. CDR3 length: 15 residues. The CDR3 is CASSLGDSWNSPLHF. CDR3 sequence (DNA): TGTGCCAGCAGCTTAGGGGACAGCTGGAATTCACCCCTCCACTTT.

A remark on this clonotype: The junction shows a germline mismatch at one end, possibly a read error. The chain employs TRBV7-8 and TRBJ2-5, with 8 bases that match TRBD2. Germline CDR1 and CDR2: SGHVS and FQNEAQ. The CDR3 spans 17 residues. CDR3 sequence reads: CARSYPRAGVEGETQYF. The CDR3 region has the DNA TGTGCCCGCAGCTACCCCCGAGCGGGGGTCGAGGGAGAAACCCAGTACTTC.

In this sample, this clonotype turned up once. The CDR3 sequence: CASSRAGPSYEQYF. The CDR3 nucleotides are TGTGCCAGCAGCAGGGCAGGTCCCTCCTACGAGCAGTACTTC. The chain recombines TRBV12-3 or TRBV12-4 with TRBJ2-7, with a weak D call TRBD1 (5 bases). The CDR3 loop spans 14 amino acids. V shed 6 bases and J shed 0 bases, with 12 bases lying between them.

The chain is built from TRBV29-1 and TRBJ2-2; the D gene is possibly TRBD2 (6 bases). V lost 4 bases and J lost 1, with 10 bases in between. This CDR3 region has 14 residues. Per germline, CDR1 SQVTM and CDR2 ANQGSEA. CDR3 nucleotides: TGCAGCGTTGTGCCGGGACTGAACACCGGGGAGCTGTTTTTT. Protein sequence: CSVVPGLNTGELFF.

The table lists this clonotype with a few counts. The genes are TRBV10-3 and TRBJ2-1, with D perhaps TRBD2 (5 bases). The CDR3 covers 13 residues. Germline loops: CDR1 ENHRY, CDR2 SYGVKD. V was clipped by 10 bases and J by 10 bases, with 20 bases between them. The DNA of the CDR3 is TGTGCCACCGCGCTCTACGAGGGCAGGGAGCAGTTCTTC. Translating gives CATALYEGREQFF.

This clonotype was seen a few times. The chain is built from TRBV5-1 and TRBJ1-2, with 10 bases identical to TRBD1. This CDR3 contains 15 residues. Germline trimming cut 4 bases from V and 1 base from J; bases unmatched to any gene: 4. Germline CDR1 is SGHRS and CDR2 is YFSETQ. This CDR3 reads CASSAGQGGNYGYTF. In DNA form, the CDR3 reads TGCGCCAGCAGCGCCGGACAGGGGGGTAACTATGGCTACACCTTC.

The chain is built from TRBV13 and TRBJ2-7; D may be TRBD2 (7 bases). Germline V gives CDR1 PRHDT, CDR2 FYEKMQ (reference sequence). V was clipped by 0 bases and J by 9 bases, with 21 bases between them. The CDR3 runs to 16 residues. This CDR3 is CASSLGRDRSTGGQYF. The CDR3 nucleotides are TGTGCCAGCAGCTTAGGCCGAGACAGGAGCACGGGGGGGCAGTACTTC.

The chain employs TRBV12-3 or TRBV12-4 and TRBJ2-1, with 11 positions matching TRBD2. This CDR3 region has 18 residues. J lost 12 bases, V lost 5 bases, and 21 bases had no gene match. CDR3 sequence (DNA): TGTGCCAGCAGTGTTTGGCTAGCGGGGGGTCACGGGGCCGGGGGGCAGTTCTTC. Translated: CASSVWLAGGHGAGGQFF.

There are a few counts of this clonotype. This chain connects TRBV29-1 to TRBJ1-2, with 9 nucleotides matching TRBD1. The CDR3 consists of 13 residues. J lost 10 bases, V lost 7 bases, and 13 bases had no gene match. Per the germline V gene, CDR1 is SQVTM and CDR2 is ANQGSEA. CDR3 protein: CSGGSGTGSAYTF. The CDR3 nucleotides are TGCAGCGGGGGTTCCGGGACAGGGTCGGCCTACACCTTC.

The rearrangement joins TRBV11-2 to TRBJ1-2, with a possible D match to TRBD1 (6 bases). The CDR3 sequence is 14 residues long. V was trimmed by 9 bases and J by 8 bases, leaving 22 bases between them. Per the germline V gene, CDR1 is SGHAT and CDR2 is FQNNGV. The chain's CDR3 is CASTAGTKNGGYTF. As DNA, the CDR3 is TGTGCCAGTACCGCCGGGACAAAAAACGGGGGCTACACCTTC.

As for this clonotype: A much larger clone differs by one base, so this may be a read error. V and J are TRBV29-1 and TRBJ2-3, with TRBD1 identical over 7 bases. This CDR3 has 12 residues. CDR1 is SQVTM, CDR2 ANQGSEA, per germline. CDR3 region: CSVNEGTDAQYF. The CDR3 DNA follows: TGCAGCGTTAATGAGGGGACAGATGCGCAGTATTTT.

J is TRBJ2-4 and V is TRBV19; 9 bases line up with TRBD2. The V segment lost 5 bases and the J segment 0 bases; nucleotides outside the gene matches: 14. The length of the CDR3 is 19 residues. Germline loops: CDR1 LNHDA, CDR2 SQIVND (reference sequence). Here the CDR3 DNA reads TGTGCCAGTAGTGATCACGCCGGGACTAGCAGGGTAGCCAAAAACATTCAGTACTTC. This gives the protein CASSDHAGTSRVAKNIQYF.

The sample holds one count of this clonotype. The rearrangement links TRBV7-9 to TRBJ2-2; no firm D call. Trimming shortened V by 5 bases and J by 6 bases, and 7 bases separated the two germline ends. Per germline, CDR1 SEHNR and CDR2 FQNEAQ (reference sequence). This CDR3 region has 12 residues. CDR3 residues: CASSKSAGELFF. CDR3 nucleotide sequence: TGTGCCAGCAGCAAATCAGCCGGGGAGCTGTTTTTT.

This clonotype turned up a few times. The chain links TRBV4-1 to TRBJ1-6; D is undetermined. Trimming removed 3 bases from V and 6 bases from J, with 9 bases in between. Germline V lookup: CDR1 MGHRA, CDR2 YSYEKL. The CDR3 covers 14 residues. The CDR3 sequence is CASSHYGVNSPLHF. The CDR3 DNA reads TGCGCCAGCAGCCATTACGGGGTTAATTCACCCCTCCACTTT.

This clonotype showed up just a few times. This chain uses TRBV20-1 with TRBJ2-7, with D maybe TRBD1 (6 bases). This CDR3 region has 12 residues. The germline CDR1 and CDR2 sequences are DFQATT and SNEGSKA (reference sequence). V was trimmed by 5 bases and J by 5 bases, leaving 13 bases between them. CDR3 bases: TGCAGTGCTCAAAGGGACATCGACGAGCAGTACTTC. Residues: CSAQRDIDEQYF.

This clonotype occurred a few times. A read error is likely, as this CDR3 ends without the conserved phenylalanine or tryptophan. The chain recombines TRBV6-6 with TRBJ2-1; D may be TRBD1 or TRBD2 (5 bases each). The CDR3 extends over 15 amino acids. CDR1 MNHNY and CDR2 SVGAGI come from the germline V gene (reference sequence). The ends were cut back, 6 bases at V and 4 bases at J, with 16 bases in the middle. The CDR3 protein is CASRKGDRRYNEQFL. CDR3 bases: TGTGCCAGCAGAAAAGGGGACCGTCGTTACAATGAGCAGTTCTTA.

This clonotype was observed at least ten times. The chain employs TRBV5-6 and TRBJ1-5; D is perhaps TRBD1 (5 bases). CDR1 is SGHDT and CDR2 is YYEEEE in the germline V gene. With 4 bases removed from V and 9 bases from J, the gap between germline ends came to 23 bases. The CDR3 extends over 16 amino acids. CDR3 in amino acids: CASSVIRGDSASPQHF. The CDR3 DNA follows: TGTGCCAGCAGCGTTATCCGCGGAGACAGTGCCTCGCCCCAGCATTTT.

The V gene is TRBV6-1, the J gene TRBJ1-5; perhaps TRBD1 as D (6 bases). This CDR3 contains 14 residues. Trimming cost V 7 bases and J 7 bases, with 17 bases left between them. The germline CDR1 and CDR2 sequences are MNHNS and SASEGT. The DNA of the CDR3 is TGTGCCAGCACCGTACCGGGACAACTGCAGCCCCAGCATTTT. Translated, it gives CASTVPGQLQPQHF.

J is TRBJ2-1 and V is TRBV20-1; a weak D match, TRBD1 (6 bases). The CDR3 extends over 11 amino acids. The ends were cut back, 3 bases at V and 8 bases at J, with 8 bases in the middle. Looked up from germline, CDR1 is DFQATT and CDR2 is SNEGSKA (reference sequence). CDR3 nucleotide sequence: TGCAGTGCTAGTTGGGGGCATGAGCAGTTCTTC. It translates to CSASWGHEQFF.

In this sample, this clonotype turned up once. This sequence joins TRBV28 and TRBJ2-1; no clear D gene. The J call is in doubt because the DNA end fits TRBJ2-7 better. Germline-derived CDR1 and CDR2 are MDHEN and SYDVKM. The CDR3 contains 18 residues. The CDR3 coding sequence is TGTGCCAGCAGTTCCCACACTTCCGCACTACACCAGACCTACGAGCAGTACTTC. It codes for CASSSHTSALHQTYEQYF.

The rearrangement joins TRBV6-5 to TRBJ1-5, with D perhaps TRBD1 (6 bases). The germline gives CDR1 MNHEY, CDR2 SVGAGI. Between the trimmed V and J ends, which lost 6 bases and 11 bases, there was a span of 23 bases. This CDR3 contains 15 residues. The CDR3 DNA is TGTGCCAGCAGCCCCTCGGGGGGCGGACCCCAGTCCCAGCATTTT. This codes for CASSPSGGGPQSQHF.

The sample holds many counts of this clonotype. The chain couples TRBV28 to TRBJ2-6; 7 nucleotides agree with TRBD2. V shed 5 bases and J 0 bases; nucleotides not matched to a gene: 7. Germline assignment: CDR1 MDHEN and CDR2 SYDVKM. CDR3 length: 17 amino acids. CDR3 bases: TGTGCCAGCAGTGTTATAGCGGGCCCCTCTGGGGCCAACGTCCTGACTTTC. Amino acids: CASSVIAGPSGANVLTF.

A single count supports this clonotype. The chain carries TRBV12-5 and TRBJ2-2; 10 nucleotides match TRBD1. CDR1 LGHNT and CDR2 FRNRAP come from the germline V gene. V shed 6 bases, J shed 0 bases, and the junction held 19 bases outside the gene matches. This CDR3 comprises 21 residues. DNA for the CDR3: TGTGCTAGTGGCCGAGACAGGGGGCTCCTTTGGGGCCATTCGAACACCGGGGAGCTGTTTTTT. It codes for CASGRDRGLLWGHSNTGELFF.

V and J are TRBV18 and TRBJ2-5; TRBD1 agrees at 11 bases. TRBJ2-7 matches the DNA end more closely, so the J call is doubtful. This CDR3 has 15 amino acids. Per germline, CDR1 KGHSH and CDR2 LQKENI. The CDR3 region has the DNA TGTGCCAGCTCTCGCCCGGGACAGGGGGATTACGAGCAGTACTTC. Its translation is CASSRPGQGDYEQYF.

This chain uses TRBV11-2 with TRBJ2-5; the match to TRBD2 covers 9 bases. From germline, CDR1 is SGHAT and CDR2 FQNNGV. This CDR3 spans 16 amino acids. J gave up 2 bases and V 0 bases, and 4 bases lay outside the gene matches. This CDR3 reads CASSLDGLAGQETQYF. The CDR3 region has the DNA TGTGCCAGCAGCTTAGATGGCCTAGCGGGACAAGAGACCCAGTACTTC.